This TCR beta chain stems from a study of CD8+CD57+ T cells in acquired aplastic anemia. As for the study in general: Isolated CD4+ and CD8+ cells, once sorted, yielded DNA averaging around 2.9 ug.

With 6 bases removed from V and 3 bases from J, the gap between germline ends came to 12 bases. This CDR3 is 14 amino acids long. Germline assignment: CDR1 SNHLY and CDR2 FYNNEI. This clonotype was observed many times. Only patients with CD8+CD57+ cell expansion on flow cytometry were chosen for sequencing. Among the patients, all had severe acquired aplastic anemia. Template material for TCR beta VDJ and CDR3 profiling consisted of genomic DNA. One entry per CDR3 protein, called by TCRdb with MiXCR from the reads. The sample lists 150,000 to 200,000 distinct CDR3 sequences; about 44% were seen once. What was sequenced was sorted CD4+, CD8+, or CD8+CD57+ T cells (not recorded which) from PBMCs. The chain employs TRBV2 and TRBJ1-5, with D possibly being TRBD1 (5 bases). This sequence was found in a human donor with aplastic anemia. The CDR3 sequence: CASSGAALNQPQHF. In DNA form, the CDR3 reads TGTGCCAGCAGCGGGGCGGCCCTCAATCAGCCCCAGCATTTT.